This T cell receptor beta chain stems from a study of cytomegalovirus exposure and HLA in healthy donors. Study-level results: At a 0.05 false discovery rate, a later analysis found approximately 15,000 TCR beta sequences to be associated with HLA alleles.

The PCR ran on 60 Vbeta and 13 Jbeta primers. Only in-frame clones appear in the TCRdb table, and some are missing; sequencing was by immunoSEQ multiplex PCR. Of under 150,000 clones listed, about 82% are singletons. Likely unrecorded immune exposures existed in these nominally healthy donors. Details on this clone: Its matching antigen is unknown.

The V and J ends lost 10 bases and 7 bases, in that order; junction bases with no gene match: 3. The CDR3 covers 13 residues. Looked up from germline, CDR1 is MDHEN and CDR2 is SYDVKM. Sequencing input: PBMCs. This chain joins TRBV28 and TRBJ2-1, with 14 bases matching TRBD2. This TCR was sampled from a woman between 40 and 55 years old in good health and CMV-seropositive. The CDR3 sequence: CATGTSGSNEQFF. The CDR3 DNA is TGTGCCACCGGGACTAGCGGGAGTAATGAGCAGTTCTTC.